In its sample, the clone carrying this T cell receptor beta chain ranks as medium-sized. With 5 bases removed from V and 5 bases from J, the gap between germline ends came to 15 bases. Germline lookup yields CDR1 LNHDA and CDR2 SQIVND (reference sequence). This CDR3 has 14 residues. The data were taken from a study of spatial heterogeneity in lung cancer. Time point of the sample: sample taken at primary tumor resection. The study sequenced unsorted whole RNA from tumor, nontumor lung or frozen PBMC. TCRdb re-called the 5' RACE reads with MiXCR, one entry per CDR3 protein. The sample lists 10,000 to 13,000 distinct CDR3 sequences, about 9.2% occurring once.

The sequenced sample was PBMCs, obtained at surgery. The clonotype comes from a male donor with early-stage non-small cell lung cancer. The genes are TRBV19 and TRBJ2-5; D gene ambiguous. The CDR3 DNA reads TGTGCCAGTAGTCCCAGTACCTCCCGGGAGACCCAGTACTTC. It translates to CASSPSTSRETQYF.